This paragraph reports one TCR beta chain. Given a far larger clone just one base away, this is likely a sequencing read error. This sample is part of a study of low-dose radiotherapy and immunotherapy resistance in tumors. The CDR3 length is 14 residues. With TRAV- and TRBV-specific primers, first-strand cDNA was made, covering the alpha and beta chains. PCR amplification of the TCRs was performed with Phusion for 20 PCR cycles, and it relied on a constant-region primer together with a V-primer adapter. From the reads, TCRdb called clonotypes with MiXCR, one entry per CDR3 protein. In the table there are 95,000 to 100,000 distinct CDR3 sequences, under 25% of which are singletons. Stated time point: after trial treatment. The sample's treatment: LDRT plus nivolumab, ipilimumab, low-dose cyclophosphamide and aspirin (RACIN trial). Enrollment required an advanced solid tumor negative for tumor-infiltrating lymphocytes.

The sequenced sample was PBMCs, obtained after low-dose radiotherapy plus immunotherapy. The V and J genes are TRBV21-1 and TRBJ2-3; the table names TRBD1, a call not compared with the DNA. The last part of the DNA fits TRBJ2-7 better; the J call may be wrong. TRBV21-1 corresponds to a pseudogene. The source of this sequence is a male donor with prostate cancer. The CDR3 DNA follows: TGTGCCAGCCCCGGGACCCTCCGGTCGGCCGAGCAGTACTTC. Translation gives CASPGTLRSAEQYF.